This TCR beta chain was captured by sequencing in a study of blood T cells in healthy people across ages. Combining a sample-barcoded 5' primer with a J-beta primer mix, a second PCR ran for 7 to 11 cycles. TCRdb itself ran the 5' RACE reads through MiXCR, one entry per CDR3 protein. Seen here are hundreds of thousands of distinct CDR3 sequences, under 40% observed once, and the top ten hold approximately 13%. Researchers isolated at least 6 million PBMCs per sample. The germline CDR1 and CDR2 sequences are MDHEN and SYDVKM. V dropped 3 bases and J dropped 10 bases, with 19 bases sitting between them. The CDR3 spans 16 residues.

The sequenced material came from blood. The chain uses TRBV28 and TRBJ1-6; TRBD1 might be the D (6 bases). The sequence came from a man aged 18 to 30 in good health. The CDR3 DNA sequence: TGTGCCAGCAGTTTGGGAACAGGGCATGGATCGTCACCCCTCCACTTT. Translation gives CASSLGTGHGSSPLHF.